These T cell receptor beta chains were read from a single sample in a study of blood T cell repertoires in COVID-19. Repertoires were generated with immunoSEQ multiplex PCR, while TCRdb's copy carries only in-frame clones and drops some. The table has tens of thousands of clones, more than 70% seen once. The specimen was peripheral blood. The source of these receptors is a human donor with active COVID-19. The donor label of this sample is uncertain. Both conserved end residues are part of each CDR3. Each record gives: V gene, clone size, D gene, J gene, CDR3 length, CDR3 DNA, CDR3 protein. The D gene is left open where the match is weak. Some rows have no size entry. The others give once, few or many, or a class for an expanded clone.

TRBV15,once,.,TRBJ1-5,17,TGTGCCACCAGCCCTGAAAGTGCGGGTTATAGCAATCAGCCCCAGCATTTT,CATSPESAGYSNQPQHF
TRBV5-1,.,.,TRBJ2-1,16,TGCGCCAGCAGCCCGGGTAGCGGAAGCTCCTACAATGAGCAGTTCTTC,CASSPGSGSSYNEQFF
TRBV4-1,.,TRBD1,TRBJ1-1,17,TGCGCCAGCAGCTACCGGGGCGGACAGGGGCGGAACACTGAAGCTTTCTTT,CASSYRGGQGRNTEAFF
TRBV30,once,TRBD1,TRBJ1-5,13,TGTGCCTGGAGCCGACAGGGAAATCAGCCCCAGCATTTT,CAWSRQGNQPQHF
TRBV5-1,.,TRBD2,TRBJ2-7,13,TGCGCCAGCCGAGCGGGGGCCTCCTACGAGCAGTACTTC,CASRAGASYEQYF
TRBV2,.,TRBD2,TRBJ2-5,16,TGTGCCAGCAGTGAAGTGGGACTAGCGGTCCAAGAGACCCAGTACTTC,CASSEVGLAVQETQYF
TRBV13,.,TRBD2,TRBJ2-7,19,TGTGCCAGCAGCCCTAAGTATGGACTAGCGGGGGGGTCCTCCTACGAGCAGTACTTC,CASSPKYGLAGGSSYEQYF
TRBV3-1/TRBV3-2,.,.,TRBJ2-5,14,TGTGCCAGCAGCCAAGATCAAACATTGGAGACCCAGTACTTC,CASSQDQTLETQYF
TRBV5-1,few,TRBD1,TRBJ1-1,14,TGCGCCAGCAGCTACAGGGGGATGAACACTGAAGCTTTCTTT,CASSYRGMNTEAFF
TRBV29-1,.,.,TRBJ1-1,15,TGCAGCGTTGCAACAGGAATTAGGTTGAACACTGAAGCTTTCTTT,CSVATGIRLNTEAFF
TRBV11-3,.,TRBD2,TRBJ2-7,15,TGTGCCAGCAGCTTAGTTGGGACTAGCGGTTACGAGCAGTACTTC,CASSLVGTSGYEQYF
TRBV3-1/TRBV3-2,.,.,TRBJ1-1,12,TGTGCCAGCACCGACGGGCAGGGCTCAGCTTTCTTT,CASTDGQGSAFF
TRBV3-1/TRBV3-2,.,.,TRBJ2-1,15,TGTGCCAGCAGCTATAACTTCGCGCCGGGCAATGAGCAGTTCTTC,CASSYNFAPGNEQFF
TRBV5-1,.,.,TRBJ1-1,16,TGCGCCAGCAGCTTGGCAGGCCCCCTCCCCCACACTGAAGCTTTCTTT,CASSLAGPLPHTEAFF
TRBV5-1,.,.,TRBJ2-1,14,TGCGCCAGCAGCGGCCTAGCGCCCCACAATGAGCAGTTCTTC,CASSGLAPHNEQFF
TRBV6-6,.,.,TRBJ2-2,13,TGTGCCAGCAGCGCAGGGAACACCGGGGAGCTGTTTTTT,CASSAGNTGELFF
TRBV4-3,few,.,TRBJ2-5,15,TGCGCCAGCAGTCGATCACAGGGCTCCGGGGAGACCCAGTACTTC,CASSRSQGSGETQYF
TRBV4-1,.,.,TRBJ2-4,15,TGCGCCAGCAGCCAAGAGCGTCTTGGTAAAAACATTCAGTACTTC,CASSQERLGKNIQYF
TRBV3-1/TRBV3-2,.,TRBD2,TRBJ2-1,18,TGTGCCAGCAGCCTCGGCTCTCTAGCGGGAGGTTCCTACAATGAGCAGTTCTTC,CASSLGSLAGGSYNEQFF
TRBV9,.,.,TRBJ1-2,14,TGTGCCAGCAGCACCGAGGGGGGGTTCTATGGCTACACCTTC,CASSTEGGFYGYTF
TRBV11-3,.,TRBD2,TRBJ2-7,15,TGTGCCAGCAGCTCGAATAGCGGGAGAGGGTACGAGCAGTACTTC,CASSSNSGRGYEQYF
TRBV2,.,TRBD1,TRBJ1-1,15,TGTGCCAGCAGTGGTTTAGGACAGGGGATCACTGAAGCTTTCTTT,CASSGLGQGITEAFF
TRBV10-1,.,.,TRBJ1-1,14,TGCGCCAGCAGTGCCGGGGAACTGGGCACTGAAGCTTTCTTT,CASSAGELGTEAFF
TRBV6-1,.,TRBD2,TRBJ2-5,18,TGTGCCAGCAGTGAAGTAGGACTAGCGGGAGTCGGGGGGGAGACCCAGTACTTC,CASSEVGLAGVGGETQYF
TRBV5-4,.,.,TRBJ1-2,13,TGTGCCAGCAGCTTGGTTAGCGGCCCTGGCTACACCTTC,CASSLVSGPGYTF
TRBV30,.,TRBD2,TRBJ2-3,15,TGTGCCTGGACCATAGCGGGGGGGCCGAAAGATACGCAGTATTTT,CAWTIAGGPKDTQYF
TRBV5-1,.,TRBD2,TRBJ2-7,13,TGCGCCAGCAGCTTGTCGGGAGGGTTGGAGCAGTACTTC,CASSLSGGLEQYF
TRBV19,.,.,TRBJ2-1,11,TGTGCCAGTACGGGGTACAATGAGCAGTTCTTC,CASTGYNEQFF
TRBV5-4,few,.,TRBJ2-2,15,TGTGCCAGCACCCCAGGGAGGGGGGAGTACGGGGAGCTGTTTTTT,CASTPGRGEYGELFF
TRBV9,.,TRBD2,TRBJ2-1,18,TGTGCCAGCAGCGCAGGAGTCGGACTAGCGGGAACTTACAATGAGCAGTTCTTC,CASSAGVGLAGTYNEQFF
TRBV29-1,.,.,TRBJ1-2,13,TGCAGCGTTCCCTTTTACCATGACACTGGCTACACCTTC,CSVPFYHDTGYTF
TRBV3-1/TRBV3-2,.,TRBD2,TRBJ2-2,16,TGTGCCAGCAGTCTGTATAGCGGGAGGAGCCCCGGGGAGCTGTTTTTT,CASSLYSGRSPGELFF
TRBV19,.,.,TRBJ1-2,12,TGTGCCAGTAGTATTTCGGGGTATGGCTACACCTTC,CASSISGYGYTF
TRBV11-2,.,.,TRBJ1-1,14,TGTGCCAGCAGCTTAGTACAGGGAAGCTCTGAAGCTTTCTTT,CASSLVQGSSEAFF
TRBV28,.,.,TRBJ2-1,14,TGTGCCAGCTGGACACCGAGCTCCTACAATGAGCAGTTCTTC,CASWTPSSYNEQFF
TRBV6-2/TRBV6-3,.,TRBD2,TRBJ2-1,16,TGTGCCAGCAGTAACCCATTAGCGGGAGGTTCCAATGAGCAGTTCTTC,CASSNPLAGGSNEQFF
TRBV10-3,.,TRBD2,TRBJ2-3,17,TGTGCCATCAGTGGGACTAGCGGGGGGGCGAGGATAGATACGCAGTATTTT,CAISGTSGGARIDTQYF
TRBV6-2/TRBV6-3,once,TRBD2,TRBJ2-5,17,TGTGCCAGCAGTTACCGCCGTCGCGGGGGGTACCAAGAGACCCAGTACTTC,CASSYRRRGGYQETQYF
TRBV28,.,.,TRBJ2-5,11,TGTGCCAGCAGTTTGTCGAGGACCCAGTACTTC,CASSLSRTQYF
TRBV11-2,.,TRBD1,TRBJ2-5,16,TGTGCCAGCAGCATAAATTCCGGGACAGGATACGAGACCCAGTACTTC,CASSINSGTGYETQYF
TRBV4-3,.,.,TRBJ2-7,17,TGCGCCAGCAGCCAAGGACACCAAACAGGGACGCCCTACGAGCAGTACTTC,CASSQGHQTGTPYEQYF
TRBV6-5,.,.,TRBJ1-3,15,TGTGCCAGCAGGCCTACTCTATCTCCTGGAAACACCATATATTTT,CASRPTLSPGNTIYF
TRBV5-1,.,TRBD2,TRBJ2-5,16,TGCGCCAGCAGCCCGGGGGGAGCGGGGGTCCAAGAGACCCAGTACTTC,CASSPGGAGVQETQYF
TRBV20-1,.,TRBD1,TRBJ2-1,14,TGCAGTGCTAGTGGGGACAGTTCCTACAATGAGCAGTTCTTC,CSASGDSSYNEQFF
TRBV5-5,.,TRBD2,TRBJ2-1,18,TGTGCCAGCAGCCCCAGGGCTAGCGGGGGATGGGGGGCGGTTGAGCAGTTCTTC,CASSPRASGGWGAVEQFF
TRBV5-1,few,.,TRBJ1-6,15,TGCGCCAGCAGCTTCGAGGGTGTCCCAAATTCACCCCTCCACTTT,CASSFEGVPNSPLHF
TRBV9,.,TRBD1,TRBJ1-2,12,TGTGCCAGCAGCGCGCGGGACAGTGGCTACACCTTC,CASSARDSGYTF
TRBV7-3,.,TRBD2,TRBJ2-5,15,TGTGCCAGCAGCGTCTCCGGGACTAGGGAAGAGACCCAGTACTTC,CASSVSGTREETQYF
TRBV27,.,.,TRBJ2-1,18,TGTGCCAGCAGTTTAAGGCCTTCAGCGCCCAGCTCCTACAATGAGCAGTTCTTC,CASSLRPSAPSSYNEQFF
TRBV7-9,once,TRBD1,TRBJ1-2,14,TGTGCCAGCAGCTCCGGACAGGGATTCTATGGCTACACCTTC,CASSSGQGFYGYTF
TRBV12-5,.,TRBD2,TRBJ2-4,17,TGTGCTAGTGGTCCCCGGACTAGCGGGAACTCCGCGGACATTCAGTACTTC,CASGPRTSGNSADIQYF
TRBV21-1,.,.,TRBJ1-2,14,TGTGCCAGCAGCAAAGCGGCCATCCCCTATGGCTACACCTTC,CASSKAAIPYGYTF
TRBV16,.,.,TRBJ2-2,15,TGTGCCAGCAGCCACCAGGGCGCGAACACCGGGGAGCTGTTTTTT,CASSHQGANTGELFF
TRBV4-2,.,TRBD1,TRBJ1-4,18,TGTGCCAGCAGCCCGAAAACGAGAACAGGGGGCATGGATGAAAAACTGTTTTTT,CASSPKTRTGGMDEKLFF
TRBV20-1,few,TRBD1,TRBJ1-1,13,TGCAGTGCTAGTCAGGCAGGGGGAACTGAAGCTTTCTTT,CSASQAGGTEAFF